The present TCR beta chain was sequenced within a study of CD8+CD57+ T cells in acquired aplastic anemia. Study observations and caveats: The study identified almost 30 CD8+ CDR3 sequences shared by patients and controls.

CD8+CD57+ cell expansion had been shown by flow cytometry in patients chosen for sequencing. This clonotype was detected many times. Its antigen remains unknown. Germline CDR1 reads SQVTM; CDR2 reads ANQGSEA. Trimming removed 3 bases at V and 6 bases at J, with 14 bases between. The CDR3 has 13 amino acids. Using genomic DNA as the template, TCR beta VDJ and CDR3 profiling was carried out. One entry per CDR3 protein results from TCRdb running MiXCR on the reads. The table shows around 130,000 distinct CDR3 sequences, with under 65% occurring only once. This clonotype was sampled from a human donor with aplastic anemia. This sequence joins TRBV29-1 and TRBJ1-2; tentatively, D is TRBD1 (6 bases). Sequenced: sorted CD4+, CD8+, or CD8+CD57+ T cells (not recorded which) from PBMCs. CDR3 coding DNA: TGCAGCGTTGAGTTGTGGGGGGCTGATGGCTACACCTTC. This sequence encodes CSVELWGADGYTF.